The rows below give T cell receptor beta chains drawn from one sample of a study of beta chain features in type 1 diabetes. Sequencing was performed with immunoSEQ multiplex PCR; in TCRdb, only in-frame clones are kept and a portion is missing. The data show roughly 450,000 clones, about 10% seen once. The sample was naive CD4+ T cells from blood. These receptors were collected from a woman between 18 and 29 years old in good health. CDR3s include the opening cysteine and the closing phenylalanine or tryptophan. D genes are given only for firm matches. Not all rows give a size; the values are once, few, many and, for expanded clones, a class.

TRBV10-3	TRBD2	TRBJ2-7	few	TGTGCCATCAGTGGGCGGACTAGCGGGGTCTACGAGCAGTACTTC	CAISGRTSGVYEQYF
TRBV7-2	.	TRBJ2-3	.	TGTGCCAGCAGCTTAGGGTTAAGGCCCAGTCCCACAGATACGCAGTATTTT	CASSLGLRPSPTDTQYF
TRBV29-1	.	TRBJ1-2	few	TGCAGCGTTGAACAGGCCCTCGGCGGCTATGGCTACACCTTC	CSVEQALGGYGYTF
TRBV11-1	.	TRBJ2-1	few	TGTGCCAGCAGCCGGCAACTTGGCAATGAGCAGTTCTTC	CASSRQLGNEQFF
TRBV29-1	.	TRBJ1-4	.	TGCAGCGCAGGGGATCGGGGTGAAAAACTGTTTTTT	CSAGDRGEKLFF
TRBV11-3	TRBD2	TRBJ2-7	.	TGTGCCAGCAGCTCGGAGCGGGAGGAACGTGGCGAGCAGTACTTC	CASSSEREERGEQYF
TRBV9	.	TRBJ2-3	.	TGTGCCAGCAGCGTAGAAGCACGCGATACGCAGTATTTT	CASSVEARDTQYF
TRBV7-2	TRBD2	TRBJ2-7	few	TGTGCCAGCGGGGGTAGCGGGCATCTTGCCTACGAGCAGTACTTC	CASGGSGHLAYEQYF
TRBV19	.	TRBJ1-5	few	TGTGCCAGTAGTATCGCAGGAGACAATCAGCCCCAGCATTTT	CASSIAGDNQPQHF
TRBV14	.	TRBJ2-1	few	TGTGCCAGCAGCCAAAGGTCGCCGGCCTCTAAGCAGTTCTTC	CASSQRSPASKQFF
TRBV7-9	TRBD1	TRBJ1-1	few	TGTGCCAGCAGCTGGACAGGGTACACTGAAGCTTTCTTT	CASSWTGYTEAFF
TRBV9	.	TRBJ2-5	few	TGTGCCAGCAGCGTATATGCAACCCAAGAGACCCAGTACTTC	CASSVYATQETQYF
TRBV4-1	.	TRBJ2-1	few	TGCGCCAGCAGCCATCCAGCGACTATCTCCTACAATGAGCAGTTCTTC	CASSHPATISYNEQFF
TRBV4-1	.	TRBJ2-7	.	TGCGCCAGCAGCCAACCCTACGCGGGGAAAAAAGCCTACGAGCAGTACTTC	CASSQPYAGKKAYEQYF
TRBV5-1	.	TRBJ1-6	few	TGCGCCAGCAGCGTGAGGGGAATTTCTAATTCACCCCTCCACTTT	CASSVRGISNSPLHF
TRBV5-1	TRBD2	TRBJ2-5	few	TGCGCCAGCAGCCCCGGACTAGCGGGGCAAGAGACCCAGTACTTC	CASSPGLAGQETQYF
TRBV4-3	.	TRBJ2-3	few	TGCGCCAGCAGTCCAACAGGGTTCTCTCGCACAGATACGCAGTATTTT	CASSPTGFSRTDTQYF
TRBV11-2	.	TRBJ2-5	.	TGTGCCAGCAGCCGAACTAGGGTTACACACCCAATTAGCGAGAACTTC	CASSRTRVTHPISENF
TRBV5-1	.	TRBJ2-3	few	TGCGCCAGCCAGGCGGGGCTGGAGGGTAGCACAGATACGCAGTATTTT	CASQAGLEGSTDTQYF
TRBV14	.	TRBJ2-7	few	TGTGCCAGCAGCCTAAGAGGGCCGCAGCAGTACTTC	CASSLRGPQQYF
TRBV12-5	.	TRBJ2-7	few	TGTGCTAGTGGCCGGAGGGGGAGACCCTACGAGCAGTACTTC	CASGRRGRPYEQYF
TRBV4-2	.	TRBJ2-7	few	TGTGCCAGCAGCCAAGACGGACGATACGAGCAGTACTTC	CASSQDGRYEQYF
TRBV5-1	.	TRBJ2-1	.	TGCGCCAGCAGCTTGGGGTCCGGAGGGCCCTCATACAATGAGCAGTTCTTC	CASSLGSGGPSYNEQFF
TRBV5-4	TRBD1	TRBJ2-1	few	TGTGCCAGCACCCCGCGGAAGGGACAGTCTTACAATGAGCAGTTCTTC	CASTPRKGQSYNEQFF
TRBV7-9	.	TRBJ1-5	few	TGTGCCAGCAGCTTAGCTCGGGATAGCAATCAGCCCCAGCATTTT	CASSLARDSNQPQHF
TRBV29-1	TRBD1	TRBJ2-7	few	TGCAGCGGCTTTACCGGGACAGGGGGCTTCGAGCAGTACTTC	CSGFTGTGGFEQYF
TRBV29-1	TRBD1	TRBJ1-2	.	TGCAGCGTTGAAGAAGCTAGGGGGCGAGGCTACACCTTC	CSVEEARGRGYTF
TRBV7-9	.	TRBJ1-1	.	TGTGCCAGCAGCCCCTGGGCTTGGGACGGAGAAGCTTTCTTT	CASSPWAWDGEAFF
TRBV27	TRBD2	TRBJ2-7	few	TGTGCCAGCAGTTTATCCAGCGGGAGGGCCCCTCCTAGGAACGAGCAGTACTTC	CASSLSSGRAPPRNEQYF
TRBV13	.	TRBJ2-2	.	TGTGCCAGCAGCTTAGCACGGCCAAACACCGGGGAGCTGTTTTTT	CASSLARPNTGELFF
TRBV29-1	.	TRBJ1-2	few	TGCAGCGTTCCTAAGACAGGCTCGGTAGGTGGCTACACCTTC	CSVPKTGSVGGYTF
TRBV5-1	TRBD1	TRBJ2-5	.	TGCGCCAGCAGCACGACAGGGTTTGGAGAGACCCAGTACTTC	CASSTTGFGETQYF
TRBV15	.	TRBJ2-5	.	TGTGCCACCAGCGGCTGGGCTTTTGGGGAGACCCAGTACTTC	CATSGWAFGETQYF
TRBV15	.	TRBJ2-5	few	TGTGCCACCAGCAGAGATGCTAGGACTGGAGAGACCCAGTACTTC	CATSRDARTGETQYF
TRBV11-3	.	TRBJ2-3	.	TGTGCCAGCAGCTCGGCTCGCTCAAACCGAGGAGATACGCAGTATTTT	CASSSARSNRGDTQYF
TRBV7-6	.	TRBJ2-1	few	TGTGCCAGCAGTCCATGGCGTGAGCAGTTCTTC	CASSPWREQFF
TRBV2	TRBD1	TRBJ2-5	.	TGTGCCACTTCGGGACAGACTTTAGAGACCCAGTACTTC	CATSGQTLETQYF
TRBV5-4	.	TRBJ2-7	few	TGTGCCAGCAGCAACCTTATCGGGGGACGGGCCTCCTACGAGCAGTACTTC	CASSNLIGGRASYEQYF
TRBV7-2	.	TRBJ2-5	few	TGTGCCAGCAGCTTATCCGGACTCGGGGAGACCCAGTACTTC	CASSLSGLGETQYF
TRBV4-3	TRBD2	TRBJ2-3	.	TGCGCCAGCACCAAAGCTACTAGCGGGGTAAATACGCAGTATTTT	CASTKATSGVNTQYF
TRBV23-1	TRBD1	TRBJ1-2	few	TGCGCCAGCAGTCAGGACAGGTCCGATGGCTACACCTTC	CASSQDRSDGYTF
TRBV15	.	TRBJ2-3	few	TGTGCCACCAGCAGAGCCCCAGGTACGACCACAGATACGCAGTATTTT	CATSRAPGTTTDTQYF
TRBV30	.	TRBJ2-4	few	TGTGCCTGGAGTGTACAGGGCAAAAACATTCAGTACTTC	CAWSVQGKNIQYF
TRBV28	TRBD1	TRBJ2-7	few	TGTGCCAGCCGCGGGGACAGGGGCTACGAGCAGTACTTC	CASRGDRGYEQYF
TRBV7-9	TRBD1	TRBJ2-6	.	TGTGCCAGCAGAACTGGACAGGGGGCTATACTCTCTGGGGCCAACGTCCTGACTTTC	CASRTGQGAILSGANVLTF
TRBV7-8	.	TRBJ2-7	few	TGTGCCAGCAGCTTAGGCCTTGAAAGGGTCTACGAGCAGTACTTC	CASSLGLERVYEQYF
TRBV6-6	TRBD2	TRBJ2-5	few	TGTGCCAGCAGTCCGGGGGGAGGGACCCAGTACTTC	CASSPGGGTQYF
TRBV28	.	TRBJ2-1	few	TGTGCCAGCAGTCCCTCCACAGCGGAGGCCAATGAGCAGTTCTTC	CASSPSTAEANEQFF
TRBV5-1	.	TRBJ2-5	few	TGCGCCAGCAGCCGAATAGCAGGGCAGGAGACCCAGTACTTC	CASSRIAGQETQYF
TRBV7-9	TRBD2	TRBJ2-1	.	TGTGCCAGCATCCCATCCCAGCGGGAGCCTCGATACAATGAGCAGTTCTTC	CASIPSQREPRYNEQFF
TRBV4-2	.	TRBJ2-3	few	TGTGCCAGCAGCCCCGACAGATTCACAGATACGCAGTATTTT	CASSPDRFTDTQYF
TRBV28	.	TRBJ1-5	few	TGTGCCAGCAGTTTTCGAACGGCCCAGCATTTT	CASSFRTAQHF
TRBV7-2	.	TRBJ2-2	few	TGTGCCAGCAGGAAACAGGGGACTACGAACACCGGGGAGCTGTTTTTT	CASRKQGTTNTGELFF
TRBV6-6	.	TRBJ2-3	.	TGTGCCAGCAGTTACCCGGCGGGGTACACAGATACGCAGTATTTT	CASSYPAGYTDTQYF